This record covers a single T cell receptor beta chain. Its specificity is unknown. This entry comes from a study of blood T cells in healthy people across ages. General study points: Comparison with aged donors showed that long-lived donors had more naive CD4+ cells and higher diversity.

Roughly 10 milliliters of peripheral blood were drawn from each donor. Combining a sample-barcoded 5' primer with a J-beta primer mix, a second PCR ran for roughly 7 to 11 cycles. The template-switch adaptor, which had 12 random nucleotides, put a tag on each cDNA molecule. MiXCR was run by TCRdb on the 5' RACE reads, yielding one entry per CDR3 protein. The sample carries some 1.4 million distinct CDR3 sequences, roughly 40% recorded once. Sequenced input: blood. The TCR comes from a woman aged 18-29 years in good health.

Written as DNA, the CDR3 is TGTGCCAGCAGCCCCCTTAAGGAAGTTGACAATGAGCAGTACTTC. This encodes CASSPLKEVDNEQYF. The chain has TRBV28 and TRBJ2-1; D is ambiguous. The end of the DNA is better explained by TRBJ2-7, so the J call may be wrong. CDR1 MDHEN and CDR2 SYDVKM come from the germline V gene. The CDR3 is made up of 15 amino acids.